Sequencing of this TCR beta chain was carried out in a study of cytomegalovirus exposure and HLA in healthy donors. Study in general: From 150 million to 200 million T cells, an earlier analysis saw around 120 million unique TCR beta sequences.

Germline V lookup: CDR1 ENHRY, CDR2 SYGVKD. The V segment lost 0 bases and the J segment 4 bases; nucleotides outside the gene matches: 8. CDR3 length equals 16 residues. Primers: 60 Vbeta forward and 13 Jbeta reverse. Sequencing was performed with immunoSEQ multiplex PCR; in TCRdb, only in-frame clones are kept and a portion is missing. The repertoire includes approximately 93,000 clones, 70% to 85% of them detected once, and around 3.8% sits in the top ten. This TCR was sampled from a man aged 50-59 years in good health and CMV-seronegative. The chain uses TRBV10-3 and TRBJ1-2; 7 nucleotides align to TRBD1. The specimen sequenced was PBMCs. The CDR3 reads CAISESLGQFSYGYTF. Here the CDR3 DNA reads TGTGCCATCAGTGAGTCGTTGGGACAGTTCAGCTATGGCTACACCTTC.